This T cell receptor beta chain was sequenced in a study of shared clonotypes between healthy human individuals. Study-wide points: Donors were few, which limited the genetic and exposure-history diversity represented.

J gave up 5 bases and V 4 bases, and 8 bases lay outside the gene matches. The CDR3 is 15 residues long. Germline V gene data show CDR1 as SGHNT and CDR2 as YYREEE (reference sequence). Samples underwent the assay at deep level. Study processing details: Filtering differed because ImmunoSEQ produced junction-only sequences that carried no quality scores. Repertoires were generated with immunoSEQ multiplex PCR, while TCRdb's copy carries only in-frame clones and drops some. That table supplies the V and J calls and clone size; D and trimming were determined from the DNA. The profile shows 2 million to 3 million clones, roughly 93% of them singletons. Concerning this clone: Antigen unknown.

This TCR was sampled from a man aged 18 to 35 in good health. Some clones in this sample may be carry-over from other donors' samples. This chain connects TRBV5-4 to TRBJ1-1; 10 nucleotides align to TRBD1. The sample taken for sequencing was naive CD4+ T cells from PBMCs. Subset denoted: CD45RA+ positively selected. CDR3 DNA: TGTGCCAGCAGCCGCCGACAGGGGGCAGAAACTGAAGCTTTCTTT. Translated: CASSRRQGAETEAFF.